Detailed here is one T cell receptor beta chain. Antigen specificity is unknown. This table comes from immunoSEQ multiplex PCR, and its TCRdb copy is limited to in-frame clones, with some not included. This table has about 170,000 clones, around nine tenths appearing once. This CDR3 is 17 amino acids long. Germline assignment: CDR1 SNHLY and CDR2 FYNNEI. With V trimmed by 3 bases and J by 0 bases, 4 bases remained unmatched. This sample is part of a study of T cell responses to AZD1222 COVID-19 vaccine. Study information: Both about-4-week and about-12-week second-dose recipients were combined.

Findings of the study overall: Two AZD1222 administrations were followed by greater Spike-specific TCR breadth and depth. Reports indicate that nearly half of spike-specific TCRs are directed at unmutated variant regions. Donor demographics were predominantly white British with a female majority; clonal diversity may be underestimated.

This chain uses TRBV2 with TRBJ2-6, with 8 bases that match TRBD1. Source: peripheral blood, taken on day 0 of AZD1222 vaccination. The receptor was isolated from an adult in good health. CDR3 sequence (DNA): TGTGCCAGCAGTGATGGACAGGGTTACTCTGGGGCCAACGTCCTGACTTTC. This translates into CASSDGQGYSGANVLTF.